The 6 T cell receptor beta chains below were found in one sample sequenced in a study of blood T cell repertoires in COVID-19. Clones were sequenced by immunoSEQ multiplex PCR, and TCRdb holds only the in-frame ones, with some missing. This sample has fewer than 250,000 clones; about 82% occur once, and the top ten carry roughly 10%. The sequencing input was peripheral blood. These receptors originate from a woman over 75 with acute or convalescent COVID-19.

This chain links TRBV7-9 with TRBJ1-2, with no clear D. The CDR3 totals 15 residues. Trimming removed 7 bases from V and 4 bases from J, with 19 bases in between. Germline V gene lookup returns CDR1 SEHNR and CDR2 FQNEAQ (reference sequence). CDR3 protein: CASNPREAMPYGYTF. For the CDR3, the DNA is TGTGCCAGCAACCCTCGGGAGGCGATGCCCTATGGCTACACCTTC.

V and J are TRBV6-6 and TRBJ1-5; TRBD1 agrees at 8 bases. V lost 4 bases and J lost 6; bases outside the gene matches: 8. The CDR3 consists of 15 residues. Germline CDR1 is MNHNY and CDR2 is SVGAGI (reference sequence). The CDR3 coding sequence is TGTGCCAGCAGTTTCCAAGGACAGGGTATTCAGCCCCAGCATTTT. Translated, it gives CASSFQGQGIQPQHF.

V and J are TRBV9 and TRBJ2-1, with D possibly matching TRBD2 (6 bases). Per the germline V gene, CDR1 is SGDLS and CDR2 is YYNGEE. Trimming removed 0 bases at V and 1 base at J, with 17 bases between. CDR3 length equals 18 residues. CDR3 region: CASSVADVRGGSYNEQFF. The CDR3 DNA is TGTGCCAGCAGCGTAGCTGATGTGCGGGGTGGGTCCTACAATGAGCAGTTCTTC.

The count of this clone is one. This chain links TRBV10-3 with TRBJ1-1; D gene ambiguous. Germline V gene data show CDR1 as ENHRY and CDR2 as SYGVKD. Trimming left V 0 bases short and J 4 bases short, with 12 bases between. The CDR3 has 15 amino acids. The CDR3 region is CAISESVGRSTEAFF. Here the CDR3 DNA reads TGTGCCATCAGTGAGTCGGTAGGGAGGAGCACTGAAGCTTTCTTT.

The chain couples TRBV6-5 to TRBJ2-7, with 9 nucleotides matching TRBD1. The CDR3 has 15 residues. The trim removed 8 bases at V and 3 bases at J, leaving 11 bases unmatched. The germline gives CDR1 MNHEY, CDR2 SVGAGI. CDR3 sequence: CASGLPGQGYYEQYF. The CDR3, as DNA: TGTGCCAGCGGCTTACCGGGACAGGGATACTACGAGCAGTACTTC.

The chain uses TRBV18 and TRBJ2-7; TRBD2 aligns across 7 bases. CDR1 and CDR2 from the germline V gene are KGHSH and LQKENI. The junction had 11 bases not matched to a gene; V was cut back by 5 bases and J by 4 bases. CDR3 size: 15 residues. The CDR3 spells CASSTVAAGAYEQYF. The CDR3 region has the DNA TGTGCCAGCTCAACAGTCGCGGCGGGAGCTTACGAGCAGTACTTC.